This T cell receptor (beta chain) was captured in a study of OX40 agonist ivuxolimab in advanced cancers. The CDR3 loop spans 13 amino acids. Germline V gene sequence: CDR1 SGHKS, CDR2 YYEKEE (reference sequence). Trimming left V 3 bases short and J 1 base short, with 7 bases between. Profiling relied on immunoSEQ multiplex PCR, and the TCRdb table lists in-frame clones only, not all of them. The table has tens of thousands of clones, approximately 82% seen once. This clone turned up a few times. The sequence was obtained from an adult with an advanced solid tumor such as melanoma, head and neck, liver or kidney cancer. V and J are TRBV5-5 and TRBJ1-1; no clear D gene. Material: CD4+ or CD8+ T cells sorted from blood, obtained in a trial of the OX40 agonist ivuxolimab. CDR3 in DNA: TGTGCCAGCAGCTCAGACTGGAACACTGAAGCTTTCTTT. This translates into CASSSDWNTEAFF.